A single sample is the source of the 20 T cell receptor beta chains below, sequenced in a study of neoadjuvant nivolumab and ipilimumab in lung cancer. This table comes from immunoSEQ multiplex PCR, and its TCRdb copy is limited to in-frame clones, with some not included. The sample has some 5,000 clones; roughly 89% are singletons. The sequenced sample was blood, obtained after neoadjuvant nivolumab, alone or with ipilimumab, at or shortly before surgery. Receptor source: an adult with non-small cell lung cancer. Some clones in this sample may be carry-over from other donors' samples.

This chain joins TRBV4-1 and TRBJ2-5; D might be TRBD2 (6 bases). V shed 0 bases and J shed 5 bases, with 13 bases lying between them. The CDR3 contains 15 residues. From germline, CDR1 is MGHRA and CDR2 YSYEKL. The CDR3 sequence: CASSQDPGAWETQYF. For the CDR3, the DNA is TGCGCCAGCAGCCAAGATCCGGGAGCTTGGGAGACCCAGTACTTC.

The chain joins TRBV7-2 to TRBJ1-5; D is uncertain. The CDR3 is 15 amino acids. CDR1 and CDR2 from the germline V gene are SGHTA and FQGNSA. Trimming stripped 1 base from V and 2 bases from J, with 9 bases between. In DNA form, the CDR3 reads TGTGCCAGCAGCTTAGAAGGTTGGGGCAATCAGCCCCAGCATTTT. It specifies CASSLEGWGNQPQHF.

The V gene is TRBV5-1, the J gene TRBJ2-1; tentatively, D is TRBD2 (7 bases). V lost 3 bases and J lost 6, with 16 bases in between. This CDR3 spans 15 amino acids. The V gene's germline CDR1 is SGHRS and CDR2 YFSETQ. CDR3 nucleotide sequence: TGCGCCAGCAGCTCCGAGGGGGAGCGGGGCAATGAGCAGTTCTTC. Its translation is CASSSEGERGNEQFF.

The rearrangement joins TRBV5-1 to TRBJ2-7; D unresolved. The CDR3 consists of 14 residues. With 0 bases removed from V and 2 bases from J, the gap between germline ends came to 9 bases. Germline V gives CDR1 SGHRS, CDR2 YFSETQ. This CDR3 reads CASSLEGQTYEQYF. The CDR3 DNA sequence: TGCGCCAGCAGCTTGGAGGGTCAGACCTACGAGCAGTACTTC. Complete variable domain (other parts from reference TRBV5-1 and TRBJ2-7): KAGVTQTPRYLIKTRGQQVTLSCSPISGHRSVSWYQQTPGQGLQFLFEYFSETQRNKGNFPGRFSGRQFSNSRSEMNVSTLELGDSALYLCASSLEGQTYEQYFGPGTRLTVT.

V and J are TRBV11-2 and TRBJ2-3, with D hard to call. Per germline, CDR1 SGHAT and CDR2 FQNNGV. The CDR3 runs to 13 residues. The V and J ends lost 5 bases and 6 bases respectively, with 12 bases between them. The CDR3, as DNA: TGTGCCAGCAGCATCGAGGTGCGGGATACGCAGTATTTT. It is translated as CASSIEVRDTQYF. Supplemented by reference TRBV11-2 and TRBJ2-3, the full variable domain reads EAGVAQSPRYKIIEKRQSVAFWCNPISGHATLYWYQQILGQGPKLLIQFQNNGVVDDSQLPKDRFSAERLKGVDSTLKIQPAKLEDSAVYLCASSIEVRDTQYFGPGTRLTVL.

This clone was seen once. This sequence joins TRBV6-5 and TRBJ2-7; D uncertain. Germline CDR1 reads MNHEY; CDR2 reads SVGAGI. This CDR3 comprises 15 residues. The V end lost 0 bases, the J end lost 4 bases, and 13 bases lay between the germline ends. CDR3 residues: CASSYSLDAAYEQYF. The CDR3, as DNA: TGTGCCAGCAGTTACTCTTTGGACGCTGCATACGAGCAGTACTTC.

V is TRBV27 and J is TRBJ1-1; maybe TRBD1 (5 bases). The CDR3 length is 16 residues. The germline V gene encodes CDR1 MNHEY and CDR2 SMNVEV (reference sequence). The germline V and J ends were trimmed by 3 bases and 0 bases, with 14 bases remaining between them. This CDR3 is CASSFRRGRMNTEAFF. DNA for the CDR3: TGTGCCAGCAGTTTTAGGAGGGGCAGGATGAACACTGAAGCTTTCTTT.

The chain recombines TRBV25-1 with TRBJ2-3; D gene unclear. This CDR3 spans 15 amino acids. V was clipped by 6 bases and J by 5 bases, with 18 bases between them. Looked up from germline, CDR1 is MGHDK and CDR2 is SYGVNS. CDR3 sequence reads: CASRAHRSRVDTQYF. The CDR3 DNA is TGTGCCAGCAGGGCCCACCGCTCTCGAGTAGATACGCAGTATTTT. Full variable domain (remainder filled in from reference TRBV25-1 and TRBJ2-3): EADIYQTPRYLVIGTGKKITLECSQTMGHDKMYWYQQDPGMELHLIHYSYGVNSTEKGDLSSESTVSRIRTEHFPLTLESARPSHTSQYLCASRAHRSRVDTQYFGPGTRLTVL.

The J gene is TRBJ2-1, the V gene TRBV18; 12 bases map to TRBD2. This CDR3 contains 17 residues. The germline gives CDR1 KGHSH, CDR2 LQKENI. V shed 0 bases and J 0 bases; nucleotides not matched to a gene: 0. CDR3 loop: CASSPPTSGSSYNEQFF. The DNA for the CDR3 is TGTGCCAGCTCACCACCGACTAGCGGGAGCTCCTACAATGAGCAGTTCTTC.

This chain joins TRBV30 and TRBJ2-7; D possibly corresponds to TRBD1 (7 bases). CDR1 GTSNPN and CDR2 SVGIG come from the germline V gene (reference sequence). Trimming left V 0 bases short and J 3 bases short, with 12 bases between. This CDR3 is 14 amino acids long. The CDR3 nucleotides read TGTGCCTGGAGTGTAGGAGGGACAGTCTACGAGCAGTACTTC. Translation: CAWSVGGTVYEQYF. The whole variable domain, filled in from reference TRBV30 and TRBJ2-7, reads SQTIHQWPATLVQPVGSPLSLECTVEGTSNPNLYWYRQAAGRGLQLLFYSVGIGQISSEVPQNLSASRPQDRQFILSSKKLLLSDSGFYLCAWSVGGTVYEQYFGPGTRLTVT.

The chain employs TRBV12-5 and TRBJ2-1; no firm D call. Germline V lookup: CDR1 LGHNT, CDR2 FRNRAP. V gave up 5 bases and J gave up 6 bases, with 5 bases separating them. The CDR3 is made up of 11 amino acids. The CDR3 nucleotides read TGTGCTAGTGGTCCCCCCAATGAGCAGTTCTTC. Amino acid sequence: CASGPPNEQFF.

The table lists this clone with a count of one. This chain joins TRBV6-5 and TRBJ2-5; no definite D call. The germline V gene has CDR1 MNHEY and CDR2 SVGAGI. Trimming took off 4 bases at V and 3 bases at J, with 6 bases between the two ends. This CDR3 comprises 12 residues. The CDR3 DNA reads TGTGCCAGCAGTTCGACAAAAGAGACCCAGTACTTC. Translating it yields CASSSTKETQYF.

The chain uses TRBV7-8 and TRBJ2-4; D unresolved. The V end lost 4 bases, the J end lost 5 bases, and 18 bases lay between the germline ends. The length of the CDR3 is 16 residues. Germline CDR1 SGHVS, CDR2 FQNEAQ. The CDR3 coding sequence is TGTGCCAGCAGCTCCGGGCGAAGCAATCCCGAAAACATTCAGTACTTC. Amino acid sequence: CASSSGRSNPENIQYF. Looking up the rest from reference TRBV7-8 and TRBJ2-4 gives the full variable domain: GAGVSQSPRYKVAKRGQDVALRCDPISGHVSLFWYQQALGQGPEFLTYFQNEAQLDKSGLPSDRFFAERPEGSVSTLKIQRTQQEDSAVYLCASSSGRSNPENIQYFGAGTRLSVL.

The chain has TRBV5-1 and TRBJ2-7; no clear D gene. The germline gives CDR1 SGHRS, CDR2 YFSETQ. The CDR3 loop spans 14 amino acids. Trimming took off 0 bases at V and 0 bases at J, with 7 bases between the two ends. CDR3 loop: CASSLAGSSYEQYF. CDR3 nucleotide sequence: TGCGCCAGCAGCTTGGCTGGAAGCTCCTACGAGCAGTACTTC.

CDR3 DNA: TGCGCCAGCAGCTTGGGACTAGCGGGAGGACTTCGGAGGGATGAGCAGTTCTTC. This encodes CASSLGLAGGLRRDEQFF. J is TRBJ2-1 and V is TRBV5-1; 13 bases align to TRBD2. Germline CDR1 and CDR2: SGHRS and YFSETQ. V shed 0 bases, J shed 8 bases, and the junction held 11 bases outside the gene matches. CDR3 length: 18 residues.

CDR3 amino acids: CASSLQGYGNTIYF. The CDR3 region has the DNA TGTGCCAGCAGCCTACAGGGGTATGGAAACACCATATATTTT. The rearrangement uses TRBV7-6 and TRBJ1-3, with 7 bases fitting TRBD1. The CDR3 length is 14 residues. Looked up from germline, CDR1 is SGHVS and CDR2 is FNYEAQ. The junction had 4 bases not matched to a gene; V was cut back by 5 bases and J by 3 bases. The whole variable domain, filled in from reference TRBV7-6 and TRBJ1-3, reads GAGVSQSPRYKVTKRGQDVALRCDPISGHVSLYWYRQALGQGPEFLTYFNYEAQQDKSGLPNDRFSAERPEGSISTLTIQRTEQRDSAMYRCASSLQGYGNTIYFGEGSWLTVV.

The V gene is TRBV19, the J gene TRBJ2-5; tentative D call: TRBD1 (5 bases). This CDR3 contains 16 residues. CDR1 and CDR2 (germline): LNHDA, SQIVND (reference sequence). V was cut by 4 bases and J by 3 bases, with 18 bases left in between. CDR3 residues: CASSTTQDSRKETQYF. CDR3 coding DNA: TGTGCCAGTAGTACCACCCAAGACAGCCGAAAAGAGACCCAGTACTTC.

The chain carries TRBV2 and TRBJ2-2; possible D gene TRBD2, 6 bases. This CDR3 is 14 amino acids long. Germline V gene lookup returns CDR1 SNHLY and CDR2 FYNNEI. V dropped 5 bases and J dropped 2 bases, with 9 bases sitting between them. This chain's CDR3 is CASSWDSNTGELFF. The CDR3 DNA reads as TGTGCCAGCAGTTGGGACTCTAACACCGGGGAGCTGTTTTTT. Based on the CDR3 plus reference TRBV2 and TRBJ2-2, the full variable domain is EPEVTQTPSHQVTQMGQEVILRCVPISNHLYFYWYRQILGQKVEFLVSFYNNEISEKSEIFDDQFSVERPDGSNFTLKIRSTKLEDSAMYFCASSWDSNTGELFFGEGSRLTVL.

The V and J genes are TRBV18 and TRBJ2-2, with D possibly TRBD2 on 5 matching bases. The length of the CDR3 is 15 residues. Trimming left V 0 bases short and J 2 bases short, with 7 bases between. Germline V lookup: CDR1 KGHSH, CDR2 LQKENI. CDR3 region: CASSPPGVNTGELFF. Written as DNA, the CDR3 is TGTGCCAGCTCACCACCCGGGGTCAACACCGGGGAGCTGTTTTTT. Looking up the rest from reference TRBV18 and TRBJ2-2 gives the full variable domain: NAGVMQNPRHLVRRRGQEARLRCSPMKGHSHVYWYRQLPEEGLKFMVYLQKENIIDESGMPKERFSAEFPKEGPSILRIQQVVRGDSAAYFCASSPPGVNTGELFFGEGSRLTVL.

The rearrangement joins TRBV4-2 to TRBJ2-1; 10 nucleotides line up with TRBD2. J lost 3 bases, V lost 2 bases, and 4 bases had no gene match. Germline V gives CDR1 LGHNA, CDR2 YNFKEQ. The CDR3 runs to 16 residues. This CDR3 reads CASSQIAGGSYNEQFF. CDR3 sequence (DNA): TGTGCCAGCAGCCAAATAGCGGGAGGTAGCTACAATGAGCAGTTCTTC.